This passage covers 32 T cell receptor beta chains from one sample sequenced in a study of blood T cell repertoires in COVID-19. Measured with immunoSEQ multiplex PCR; TCRdb has only the in-frame clones, and not every one. The sample consists of approximately 130,000 clones, about 76% of them appearing once. What was sequenced was peripheral blood. These receptors were taken from a man older than 75 with acute or convalescent COVID-19.

The chain is built from TRBV19 and TRBJ2-1; TRBD1 matches at 7 bases. Germline CDR1 LNHDA, CDR2 SQIVND (reference sequence). The junction had 3 bases not matched to a gene; V was cut back by 3 bases and J by 1 base. CDR3 length: 15 amino acids. CDR3: CASSISRGSYNEQFF. DNA of the CDR3: TGTGCCAGTAGTATTTCCAGGGGGTCCTACAATGAGCAGTTCTTC.

This chain joins TRBV3-1 (or the pseudogene TRBV3-2) and TRBJ2-7; D not certain. There are 17 residues in the CDR3. The germline V gene has CDR1 LGHDT and CDR2 YNNKEL (reference sequence). Trimming took 7 bases from V and 5 from J, leaving 27 bases between them. CDR3 in DNA: TGTGCCAGCATCTCCAACCCACGGAGCTACGAAATTCACGAGCAGTACTTC. It codes for CASISNPRSYEIHEQYF.

The chain combines TRBV29-1 with TRBJ1-1; no firm D call. The CDR3 covers 14 residues. V gave up 8 bases and J gave up 0 bases, with 16 bases separating them. In germline, CDR1 is SQVTM, CDR2 ANQGSEA. DNA of the CDR3: TGCAGCTTCCGGGATGCTTTTATGAACACTGAAGCTTTCTTT. It yields the protein CSFRDAFMNTEAFF.

The chain uses TRBV3-1 (or the pseudogene TRBV3-2) and TRBJ2-3, with 10 bases aligning to TRBD1. The J segment lost 6 bases and the V segment lost 5 bases, leaving 8 bases of the junction unmatched. CDR1 is LGHDT, CDR2 YNNKEL, per germline (reference sequence). This CDR3 contains 15 residues. CDR3 protein: CASSVGTGEYDTQYF. The CDR3 region has the DNA TGTGCCAGCAGCGTCGGGACAGGGGAATACGATACGCAGTATTTT.

The chain combines TRBV6-5 with TRBJ2-3; D uncertain. Trimming shortened V by 3 bases and J by 2 bases, and 9 bases separated the two germline ends. The V gene's germline CDR1 is MNHEY and CDR2 SVGAGI. The CDR3 consists of 14 residues. The CDR3 bases are TGTGCCAGCAGTTATGGCCCCAACACAGATACGCAGTATTTT. It specifies CASSYGPNTDTQYF.

The table lists this clone with a few counts. V gene TRBV14 combines with J gene TRBJ2-2; 9 bases are a match to TRBD1. Unmatched junction bases numbered 4, after V lost 2 bases and J lost 3 bases. The CDR3 extends over 16 amino acids. Germline V gene lookup returns CDR1 SGHDN and CDR2 FVKESK. In DNA form, the CDR3 reads TGTGCCAGCAGCCAATCCGGGACAGGGTACACCGGGGAGCTGTTTTTT. Translating it yields CASSQSGTGYTGELFF.

The genes are TRBV5-1 and TRBJ1-2; TRBD1 might be the D (5 bases). The CDR3 sequence is 14 residues long. Trimming removed 4 bases from V and 1 base from J, with 11 bases in between. Germline V lookup: CDR1 SGHRS, CDR2 YFSETQ. CDR3 in DNA: TGCGCCAGCAGCAGACAGTTAGATAACTATGGCTACACCTTC. Its protein is CASSRQLDNYGYTF.

This clone was recorded only once. The chain couples TRBV3-1 (or the pseudogene TRBV3-2) to TRBJ1-1, with TRBD1 matching over 9 bases. V was clipped by 1 base and J by 1 base; unmatched bases: 1. Germline assignment: CDR1 LGHDT and CDR2 YNNKEL (reference sequence). This CDR3 comprises 15 residues. The CDR3 loop is CASSQGGQGNTEAFF. The CDR3 DNA reads TGTGCCAGCAGCCAAGGGGGACAGGGGAACACTGAAGCTTTCTTT.

This clone was recorded once. This sequence joins TRBV2 and TRBJ2-4, with D possibly TRBD1 on 6 matching bases. The germline V gene encodes CDR1 SNHLY and CDR2 FYNNEI. Trimming stripped 2 bases from V and 16 bases from J, with 18 bases between. The CDR3 contains 13 residues. The CDR3: CASSEWLGQLAYF. The CDR3 DNA reads TGTGCCAGCAGTGAATGGTTAGGACAGTTAGCTTACTTC.

In its sample, this clone was seen once. V gene TRBV5-6 combines with J gene TRBJ1-2; D possibly corresponds to TRBD1 (6 bases). Trimming cost V 3 bases and J 0 bases, with 12 bases left between them. The CDR3 runs to 15 residues. CDR1 is SGHDT, CDR2 YYEEEE, per germline. CDR3 sequence: CASSSTGLPNYGYTF. The CDR3 coding sequence is TGTGCCAGCAGCTCCACAGGGTTACCTAACTATGGCTACACCTTC.

The chain recombines TRBV24-1 with TRBJ2-5; D unclear. V lost 9 bases to trimming and J lost 4 bases, with 17 bases between them. Germline CDR1 KGHDR, CDR2 SFDVKD. The CDR3 runs to 14 residues. The DNA of the CDR3 is TGTGCCACCTCAGGAACGTCGCCCCGAGAGACCCAGTACTTC. Its protein product is CATSGTSPRETQYF.

This clone occurred a few times. V and J are TRBV5-1 and TRBJ1-1, with D possibly TRBD1 on 5 matching bases. V was pared by 0 bases and J by 8 bases, with 14 bases between. Germline V lookup: CDR1 SGHRS, CDR2 YFSETQ. This CDR3 has 14 amino acids. The CDR3 protein is CASSLEAGLSEAFF. The CDR3 DNA is TGCGCCAGCAGCTTGGAGGCAGGGCTATCGGAAGCTTTCTTT. The complete variable domain, with remaining parts taken from reference TRBV5-1 and TRBJ1-1, reads KAGVTQTPRYLIKTRGQQVTLSCSPISGHRSVSWYQQTPGQGLQFLFEYFSETQRNKGNFPGRFSGRQFSNSRSEMNVSTLELGDSALYLCASSLEAGLSEAFFGQGTRLTVV.

The chain combines TRBV5-1 with TRBJ2-3; D is unclear. The CDR3 sequence is 14 residues long. The V end was cut by 0 bases, the J end by 5 bases, with 10 bases between. Germline V CDR1 and CDR2: SGHRS, YFSETQ. CDR3 sequence reads: CASSLVSTEDTQYF. DNA for the CDR3: TGCGCCAGCAGCTTGGTTTCCACTGAAGATACGCAGTATTTT.

This clone was recorded a few times. The chain joins TRBV7-9 to TRBJ1-1, with a possible D match to TRBD1 (6 bases). The V end was cut by 4 bases, the J end by 12 bases, with 18 bases between. CDR1 SEHNR and CDR2 FQNEAQ come from the germline V gene (reference sequence). The CDR3 is 13 amino acids. For the CDR3, the DNA is TGTGCCAGCAGCTCACCAGGGGCGAGAACGACTTTCTTT. This encodes CASSSPGARTTFF.

V usage is TRBV27 and J usage is TRBJ1-2; 9 nucleotides agree with TRBD1. The CDR3 has 13 residues. Germline trimming cut 6 bases from V and 8 bases from J; bases unmatched to any gene: 7. The germline V gene encodes CDR1 MNHEY and CDR2 SMNVEV (reference sequence). The CDR3 sequence: CASRSTGGGGYTF. CDR3 nucleotide sequence: TGTGCCAGCAGGTCGACAGGGGGAGGAGGCTACACCTTC.

The J gene is TRBJ1-4, the V gene TRBV11-2; TRBD1 matches at 7 bases. V was clipped by 4 bases and J by 4 bases; unmatched bases: 9. The germline gives CDR1 SGHAT, CDR2 FQNNGV. The CDR3 has 16 residues. The CDR3 here is CASSSLTGRNNEKLFF. For the CDR3, the DNA is TGTGCCAGCAGCTCCTTGACAGGGAGGAATAATGAAAAACTGTTTTTT.

This clone came up a few times. The genes are TRBV30 and TRBJ2-7; possible D gene TRBD1, 6 bases. V lost 3 bases and J 2 bases, leaving 11 bases between the germline ends. The germline gives CDR1 GTSNPN, CDR2 SVGIG (reference sequence). This CDR3 contains 13 residues. The CDR3 DNA reads as TGTGCCTGGAGAGGGGACAAGCCCTACGAGCAGTACTTC. It yields the protein CAWRGDKPYEQYF.

This clone occurred a few times. This chain links TRBV12-3 or TRBV12-4 with TRBJ2-2, with a tentative D call TRBD1 (6 bases). The CDR3 covers 13 residues. V lost 6 bases and J lost 7, with 12 bases in between. In DNA, the CDR3 is TGTGCCAGCAGAGAGAGGGGGTACGGGGAGCTGTTTTTT. This translates into CASRERGYGELFF.

In DNA form, the CDR3 reads TGCGCCAGCAGCTTGGTTATGCAGGCGAATGACTATGGCTACACCTTC. Translated, it gives CASSLVMQANDYGYTF. V usage is TRBV5-1 and J usage is TRBJ1-2; D gene ambiguous. The germline gives CDR1 SGHRS, CDR2 YFSETQ. V lost 0 bases, J lost 3 bases, and 15 bases lay in between. The CDR3 is 16 residues long.

This rearrangement joins TRBV6-2 or TRBV6-3 to TRBJ1-5; 7 bases map to TRBD1. Per germline, CDR1 MNHEY and CDR2 SVGEGT. The CDR3 runs to 17 residues. Trimming took 2 bases from V and 5 from J; bases not matched to a gene: 12. The CDR3 sequence: CASSYPRGAGKDQPQHF. The CDR3 nucleotides read TGTGCCAGCAGTTACCCCAGGGGGGCGGGGAAGGATCAGCCCCAGCATTTT.

The chain is built from TRBV14 and TRBJ2-2; 7 nucleotides line up with TRBD1. J gave up 6 bases and V 3 bases, and 10 bases lay outside the gene matches. Germline CDR1 is SGHDN and CDR2 is FVKESK. The CDR3 has 16 residues. In DNA, the CDR3 is TGTGCCAGCAGCCAGCAGTTCAGGGGGATTGCCGGGGAGCTGTTTTTT. Its protein product is CASSQQFRGIAGELFF.

The genes are TRBV3-1 (or the pseudogene TRBV3-2) and TRBJ2-5; weak D call: TRBD1 (5 bases). CDR3 length equals 14 residues. Germline-derived CDR1 and CDR2 are LGHDT and YNNKEL (reference sequence). V was shortened by 4 bases and J by 1 base, with 10 bases between the two germline ends. The CDR3 loop is CASSLRTFQETQYF. Here the CDR3 DNA reads TGTGCCAGCAGCCTCCGGACATTCCAAGAGACCCAGTACTTC.

This clone was found a few times. The rearrangement links TRBV4-1 to TRBJ2-3, with 15 nucleotides matching TRBD2. The CDR3 totals 18 residues. V shed 1 base, J shed 0 bases, and the junction held 2 bases outside the gene matches. The germline gives CDR1 MGHRA, CDR2 YSYEKL. The CDR3 DNA follows: TGCGCCAGCAGCCAAGGGACTAGCGGGGGGGCTAGCACAGATACGCAGTATTTT. Its protein product is CASSQGTSGGASTDTQYF.

This chain links TRBV9 with TRBJ2-7; D unresolved. The V end was cut by 0 bases, the J end by 0 bases, with 7 bases between. Per the germline V gene, CDR1 is SGDLS and CDR2 is YYNGEE. The CDR3 is made up of 14 amino acids. CDR3 DNA sequence: TGTGCCAGCAGCGTAGCTCCCAGCTCCTACGAGCAGTACTTC. Translation gives CASSVAPSSYEQYF.

V usage is TRBV6-5 and J usage is TRBJ1-2; 7 positions match TRBD1. This CDR3 is 15 amino acids long. Germline V gene sequence: CDR1 MNHEY, CDR2 SVGAGI. The junction had 5 bases not matched to a gene; V was cut back by 0 bases and J by 4 bases. This CDR3 is CASSYSRDRLYGYTF. For the CDR3, the DNA is TGTGCCAGCAGTTACTCGAGGGACAGACTCTATGGCTACACCTTC.

The chain carries TRBV11-2 and TRBJ2-5, with 10 bases identical to TRBD1. The J segment lost 5 bases and the V segment lost 5 bases, leaving 5 bases of the junction unmatched. Germline lookup yields CDR1 SGHAT and CDR2 FQNNGV. The CDR3 totals 14 residues. CDR3 region: CASSPTGGVETQYF. CDR3 bases: TGTGCCAGCAGCCCGACAGGGGGCGTCGAGACCCAGTACTTC.

The chain links TRBV12-3 or TRBV12-4 to TRBJ1-3; the D is unclear. Trimming pared 7 bases from V and 2 bases from J, leaving 9 bases between. The CDR3 runs 13 residues. The CDR3 DNA reads as TGTGCCAGCACGCGGGGAACTGGAAACACCATATATTTT. The encoded protein is CASTRGTGNTIYF.

The table lists this clone with a few counts. J is TRBJ2-7 and V is TRBV10-3; 9 positions agree with TRBD1. V was clipped by 5 bases and J by 7 bases; unmatched bases: 9. The CDR3 is made up of 14 amino acids. CDR1 is ENHRY, CDR2 SYGVKD, per germline. CDR3 sequence (DNA): TGTGCCATCAGTACGTCCGGGACAGGGACTGAGCAGTACTTC. This translates into CAISTSGTGTEQYF.

The chain carries TRBV2 and TRBJ2-3; no clear D. Trimming took 4 bases from V and 6 from J, leaving 5 bases between them. Germline lookup yields CDR1 SNHLY and CDR2 FYNNEI. CDR3 length equals 11 residues. The CDR3 protein is CASSVRDTQYF. As DNA, the CDR3 is TGTGCCAGCAGTGTGAGGGATACGCAGTATTTT.

The chain is built from TRBV7-9 and TRBJ2-7; tentative D call: TRBD2 (6 bases). CDR1 and CDR2 (germline): SEHNR, FQNEAQ (reference sequence). The CDR3 extends over 17 amino acids. Trimming removed 6 bases at V and 0 bases at J, with 21 bases between. DNA of the CDR3: TGTGCCAGCAGTTGCGTAGTTAGCGGCATTATCTCCTACGAGCAGTACTTC. Translated, it gives CASSCVVSGIISYEQYF.

The V call is TRBV5-1, the J call TRBJ1-2; D not resolved. Germline CDR1 reads SGHRS; CDR2 reads YFSETQ. The germline V and J ends were trimmed by 0 bases and 6 bases, with 9 bases remaining between them. The CDR3 is 13 residues long. In DNA form, the CDR3 reads TGCGCCAGCAGCTTGGCGAGCGCGGATGGCTACACCTTC. It encodes CASSLASADGYTF.

The J gene is TRBJ1-6, the V gene TRBV6-5, with 8 bases identical to TRBD1. Germline V gives CDR1 MNHEY, CDR2 SVGAGI. The CDR3 contains 15 residues. V lost 2 bases, J lost 10 bases, and 7 bases stayed unmatched. This CDR3 reads CASSYRRQGWSPLHF. The CDR3 nucleotides read TGTGCCAGCAGTTACCGTAGACAGGGGTGGTCACCCCTCCACTTT.